The clone carrying this T cell receptor (beta chain) was counted only a few times. The assay was immunoSEQ multiplex PCR, and TCRdb's table has in-frame clones only and misses some. The sample contains 75,000 to 90,000 clones, approximately 86% of which appear only once. These data are taken from a study of blood T cell repertoires in COVID-19. About the study: Italy, Spain and the United States were the sources of the convalescent and acute COVID-19 samples.

The V end lost 2 bases, the J end lost 10 bases, and 10 bases lay between the germline ends. The length of the CDR3 is 13 residues. Germline CDR1 and CDR2: SGHRS and YFSETQ. The sequence was obtained from a man at least 80 years old with active or convalescent COVID-19. V usage is TRBV5-1 and J usage is TRBJ1-6; D is possibly TRBD1 (6 bases). The sequenced sample consisted of peripheral blood. CDR3 sequence: CASSFTGNSPLHF. CDR3 DNA: TGCGCCAGCAGCTTCACAGGGAACTCACCCCTCCACTTT.